Shown below are 20 T cell receptor beta chains from a single sample sequenced in a study of early T cells in non-severe SARS-CoV-2 infection. TCRdb redid the calling of the 5' RACE reads with MiXCR, one entry per CDR3 protein. The table includes approximately 79,000 distinct CDR3 sequences, roughly 13% detected once. Sequences were obtained from whole blood. The receptor source for this set is an adult who was a healthcare worker with PCR-confirmed SARS-CoV-2 infection or an uninfected control (not recorded which).

This clonotype came up a few times. This rearrangement joins TRBV6-2 or TRBV6-3 to TRBJ2-7; TRBD1 might be the D (5 bases). Germline values: CDR1 MNHEY, CDR2 SVGEGT. V was shortened by 10 bases and J by 8 bases, with 18 bases between the two germline ends. This CDR3 is 12 amino acids long. The CDR3 DNA follows: TGTGCCATTTCTAACTCACCAGGGCAGCAGTACTTC. Protein product: CAISNSPGQQYF.

Details on this clonotype: The CDR3 ends on some other residue instead of the conserved phenylalanine or tryptophan, so this is likely a read error. This chain links TRBV28 with TRBJ2-1; TRBD2 agrees at 9 bases. The CDR3 contains 14 residues. The V gene end was trimmed by 5 bases and the J gene end by 5 bases; junction bases not matched to a gene: 4. CDR1 is MDHEN and CDR2 is SYDVKM in the germline V gene. The CDR3 nucleotides read TGTGCCAGCAGTGCTAGCGGGACCAACAATGAGCAGTTCATC. Residues: CASSASGTNNEQFI.

This clonotype has a count of ten or more. The chain uses TRBV12-5 and TRBJ1-5; a weak D match, TRBD1 (5 bases). The V end lost 5 bases, the J end lost 4 bases, and 15 bases lay between the germline ends. Germline assignment: CDR1 LGHNT and CDR2 FRNRAP. This CDR3 contains 15 residues. CDR3 region: CASGLTRRGNQPQHF. In DNA, the CDR3 is TGTGCTAGTGGTCTTACCCGGAGGGGTAATCAGCCCCAGCATTTT.

This clonotype showed up many times. V usage is TRBV28 and J usage is TRBJ2-5; D is possibly TRBD2 (5 bases). Deletions cut 5 bases from V and 1 base from J, with 20 bases between. Germline V gene lookup returns CDR1 MDHEN and CDR2 SYDVKM. The CDR3 is 17 amino acids. CDR3 residues: CASSHFSLRDSQETQYF. Here the CDR3 DNA reads TGTGCCAGCAGTCATTTCTCCCTCCGGGATTCCCAAGAGACCCAGTACTTC.

In its sample, this clonotype was seen many times. The rearrangement uses TRBV5-4 and TRBJ1-3, with TRBD1 identical over 7 bases. Unmatched junction bases numbered 8, after V lost 4 bases and J lost 1 base. This CDR3 has 16 amino acids. CDR1 is SGHNT and CDR2 is YYREEE in the germline V gene (reference sequence). In DNA, the CDR3 is TGTGCCAGCAGCCCCAGGGGGGACTCTTCTGGAAACACCATATATTTT. It codes for CASSPRGDSSGNTIYF.

V usage is TRBV27 and J usage is TRBJ1-1, with 11 positions matching TRBD1. The CDR3 runs to 15 residues. Losses at the gene ends were 5 bases for V and 5 bases for J; bases not matched to a gene: 7. The germline CDR1 and CDR2 sequences are MNHEY and SMNVEV (reference sequence). CDR3 DNA sequence: TGTGCCAGCAGTCTCCGGGACAGGGGGAGTACTGAAGCTTTCTTT. Translated: CASSLRDRGSTEAFF.

This clonotype was seen ten or more times. The V and J genes are TRBV14 and TRBJ2-1, with no clear D. V was shortened by 1 base and J by 0 bases, with 10 bases between the two germline ends. The CDR3 runs to 16 residues. From germline, CDR1 is SGHDN and CDR2 FVKESK. CDR3 DNA: TGTGCCAGCAGCCAAGGGCTCCCGAGCTCCTACAATGAGCAGTTCTTC. Protein: CASSQGLPSSYNEQFF.

This clonotype was counted many times. The rearrangement links TRBV12-5 to TRBJ1-6; TRBD1 aligns across 10 bases. Trimming took 1 base from V and 8 from J; bases not matched to a gene: 17. Germline-derived CDR1 and CDR2 are LGHNT and FRNRAP. This CDR3 is built from 20 residues. Here the CDR3 reads CASGLARGQGLILFDSPLHF. The CDR3 region has the DNA TGTGCTAGTGGTTTGGCACGGGGACAGGGGTTAATCCTTTTTGATTCACCCCTCCACTTT.

This clonotype was recorded a few times. The rearrangement uses TRBV5-1 and TRBJ1-6; 7 bases line up with TRBD1. This CDR3 has 16 amino acids. Germline values: CDR1 SGHRS, CDR2 YFSETQ. After removal of 3 bases from V and 5 bases from J, the junction contained 8 bases not matched to a gene. CDR3 sequence: CASSSRQGRDNSPLHF. The CDR3 coding sequence is TGCGCCAGCAGCTCAAGACAGGGAAGGGATAATTCACCCCTCCACTTT.

This clonotype was seen ten or more times. The rearrangement links TRBV28 to TRBJ2-7; D remains unclear. Trimming stripped 5 bases from V and 2 bases from J, with 16 bases between. The germline V gene has CDR1 MDHEN and CDR2 SYDVKM. This CDR3 contains 15 residues. For the CDR3, the DNA is TGTGCCAGCAGTCTCCTTGGGGTGTTACCCTACGAGCAGTACTTC. This codes for CASSLLGVLPYEQYF.

This clonotype was picked up a small number of times. The CDR3 nucleotides read TGTGCCAGCCTCAGGGGGCAGGGCTCTTTAGGGAACACTGAAGCTTTCTTT. It yields the protein CASLRGQGSLGNTEAFF. The rearrangement uses TRBV28 and TRBJ1-1; 8 bases fit TRBD1. Germline CDR1 is MDHEN and CDR2 is SYDVKM. V was clipped by 8 bases and J by 1 base; unmatched bases: 15. CDR3 size: 17 residues.

The gene calls are TRBV24-1 and TRBJ2-4; a possible D gene is TRBD2 (5 bases). CDR3 size: 14 residues. The germline V and J ends were trimmed by 7 bases and 7 bases, with 16 bases remaining between them. Germline values: CDR1 KGHDR, CDR2 SFDVKD. The CDR3 DNA is TGTGCCACCAGCCGGGAAGTTAAAGAGAACATTCAGTACTTC. This encodes CATSREVKENIQYF.

This clonotype was seen ten or more times. The V call is TRBV2, the J call TRBJ2-4; D ambiguous. V shed 6 bases and J shed 1 base, with 7 bases lying between them. This CDR3 has 13 residues. From germline, CDR1 is SNHLY and CDR2 FYNNEI. In nucleotides, the CDR3 is TGTGCCAGCAGCAGGACGGCCAAAAACATTCAGTACTTC. Translation gives CASSRTAKNIQYF.

The genes are TRBV7-2 and TRBJ2-2, with 12 bases fitting TRBD2. Germline V gives CDR1 SGHTA, CDR2 FQGNSA. The CDR3 runs 18 residues. J was trimmed by 0 bases and V by 6 bases; bases with no gene match: 8. In DNA, the CDR3 is TGTGCCAGCAGATCCAATCGACTAGCGGGGGCGAACACCGGGGAGCTGTTTTTT. This sequence encodes CASRSNRLAGANTGELFF. The full variable domain, rest sourced from reference TRBV7-2 and TRBJ2-2, is GAGVSQSPSNKVTEKGKDVELRCDPISGHTALYWYRQSLGQGLEFLIYFQGNSAPDKSGLPSDRFSAERTGGSVSTLTIQRTQQEDSAVYLCASRSNRLAGANTGELFFGEGSRLTVL.

This clonotype was detected only a few times. The V call is TRBV5-1, the J call TRBJ1-1; no firm D call. Trimming removed 5 bases at V and 3 bases at J, with 14 bases between. The CDR3 consists of 14 residues. Germline values: CDR1 SGHRS, CDR2 YFSETQ. The CDR3 protein is CASREFLEDTEAFF. The CDR3, as DNA: TGCGCCAGCAGGGAATTTCTGGAGGACACTGAAGCTTTCTTT. The full variable domain, completed using reference TRBV5-1 and TRBJ1-1, is KAGVTQTPRYLIKTRGQQVTLSCSPISGHRSVSWYQQTPGQGLQFLFEYFSETQRNKGNFPGRFSGRQFSNSRSEMNVSTLELGDSALYLCASREFLEDTEAFFGQGTRLTVV.

This clonotype occurred many times. V gene TRBV29-1 combines with J gene TRBJ2-1; unclear D gene. The V and J ends lost 6 bases and 5 bases respectively, with 14 bases between them. Germline V lookup: CDR1 SQVTM, CDR2 ANQGSEA. The CDR3 spans 13 residues. CDR3: CSVSRQLDNEQFF. The CDR3 nucleotides are TGCAGCGTCTCCCGTCAGTTAGACAATGAGCAGTTCTTC.

This clonotype was counted many times. V and J are TRBV24-1 and TRBJ2-7, with D perhaps assigned TRBD1 or TRBD2 (5 bases each). The CDR3 runs to 13 residues. Germline V CDR1 and CDR2: KGHDR, SFDVKD. V lost 9 bases and J lost 4, with 15 bases in between. Here the CDR3 DNA reads TGTGCCACCCACGGGACGGAATATTACGAGCAGTACTTC. Protein product: CATHGTEYYEQYF.

The chain carries TRBV7-9 and TRBJ2-1; 14 bases align to TRBD2. Looked up from germline, CDR1 is SEHNR and CDR2 is FQNEAQ (reference sequence). V was pared by 6 bases and J by 8 bases, with 3 bases of the junction left unmatched. This CDR3 region has 14 residues. In nucleotides, the CDR3 is TGTGCCAGCAGTTGGGGACTAGCGGGAGATGAGCAGTTCTTC. This encodes CASSWGLAGDEQFF.

This clonotype was seen only a few times. The V gene is TRBV14, the J gene TRBJ2-7; TRBD2 might be the D (6 bases). CDR3 size: 14 residues. Germline CDR1 is SGHDN and CDR2 is FVKESK. V was clipped by 3 bases and J by 3 bases, with 12 bases between them. The CDR3 protein is CASSHPRRGYEQYF. In DNA, the CDR3 is TGTGCCAGCAGCCACCCCAGGAGGGGCTACGAGCAGTACTTC.

Ten or more counts support this clonotype. The genes are TRBV6-5 and TRBJ1-2; maybe TRBD1 (6 bases). Germline V lookup: CDR1 MNHEY, CDR2 SVGAGI. The CDR3 length is 15 residues. V dropped 6 bases and J dropped 8 bases, with 22 bases sitting between them. CDR3 DNA sequence: TGTGCCAGCAGCCCTAGGTCAGCAGGGGCGGAGGGCTACACCTTC. Amino acid sequence: CASSPRSAGAEGYTF.